The present TCR beta chain was sequenced within a study of monozygotic twins with inflammatory bowel disease. Whole-study findings and limits: Those with IBD had lower TCRbeta diversity (inverse Simpson) than their healthy co-twins did.

Details on this clonotype: Its antigen is not identified.

From around 3.5 ug of total RNA, each TCR library was prepared. UMIs that included a 6-nucleotide sample barcode were added by template switching, which took place during cDNA synthesis. With about 17 and 10 cycles respectively, two nested PCRs were carried out on TCRalpha and TCRbeta cDNA. After re-calling the 5' RACE reads, TCRdb lists one entry per CDR3 protein, DNA absent. This sample's clone table lists fewer than 550,000 distinct CDR3 sequences. Input material: blood. This receptor was obtained from a human donor with ulcerative colitis or Crohn's disease, or a healthy co-twin of an affected twin (not recorded which).

The chain's CDR3 is CSATGTSDYEQYF. V is TRBV20-1 and J is TRBJ2-7; TCRdb calls TRBD2, which cannot be checked without DNA. The CDR3 consists of 13 residues. CDR1 and CDR2 from the germline V gene are DFQATT and SNEGSKA (reference sequence).